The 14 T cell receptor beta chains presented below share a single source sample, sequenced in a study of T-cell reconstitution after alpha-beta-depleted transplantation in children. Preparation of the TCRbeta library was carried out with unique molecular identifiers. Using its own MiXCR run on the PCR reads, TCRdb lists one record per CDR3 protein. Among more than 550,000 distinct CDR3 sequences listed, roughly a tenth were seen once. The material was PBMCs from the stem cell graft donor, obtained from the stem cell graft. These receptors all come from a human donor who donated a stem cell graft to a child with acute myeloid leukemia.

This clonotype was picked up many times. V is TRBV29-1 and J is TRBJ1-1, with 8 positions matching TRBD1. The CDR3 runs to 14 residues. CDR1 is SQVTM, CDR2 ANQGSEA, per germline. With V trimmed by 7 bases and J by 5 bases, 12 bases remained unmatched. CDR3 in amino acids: CSGGTDREGTEAFF. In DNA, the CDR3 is TGCAGCGGAGGGACGGACAGGGAGGGGACTGAAGCTTTCTTT.

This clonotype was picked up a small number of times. In DNA, the CDR3 is TGTGCCAGCTCACCGCCACAGGGGTTGGTGAACACTGAAGCTTTCTTT. As protein: CASSPPQGLVNTEAFF. The genes are TRBV18 and TRBJ1-1, with TRBD1 matching over 7 bases. The CDR3 loop spans 16 amino acids. Germline CDR1 KGHSH, CDR2 LQKENI. Trimming at V came to 3 bases and at J to 0 bases, leaving 7 bases not matched to a gene. Drawing the rest from reference TRBV18 and TRBJ1-1, the complete variable domain is NAGVMQNPRHLVRRRGQEARLRCSPMKGHSHVYWYRQLPEEGLKFMVYLQKENIIDESGMPKERFSAEFPKEGPSILRIQQVVRGDSAAYFCASSPPQGLVNTEAFFGQGTRLTVV.

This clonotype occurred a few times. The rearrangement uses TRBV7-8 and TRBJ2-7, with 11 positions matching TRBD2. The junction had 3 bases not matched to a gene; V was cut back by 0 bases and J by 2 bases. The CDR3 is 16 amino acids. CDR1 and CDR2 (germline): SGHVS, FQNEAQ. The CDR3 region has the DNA TGTGCCAGCAGCTTAGCGGTAGCGGGAGGGACCTACGAGCAGTACTTC. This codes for CASSLAVAGGTYEQYF.

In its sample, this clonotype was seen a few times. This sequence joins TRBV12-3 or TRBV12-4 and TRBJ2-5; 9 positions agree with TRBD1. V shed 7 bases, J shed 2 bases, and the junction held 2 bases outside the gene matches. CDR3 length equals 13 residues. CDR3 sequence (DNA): TGTGCCAGCACCGACAGGGGGCAAGAGACCCAGTACTTC. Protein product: CASTDRGQETQYF.

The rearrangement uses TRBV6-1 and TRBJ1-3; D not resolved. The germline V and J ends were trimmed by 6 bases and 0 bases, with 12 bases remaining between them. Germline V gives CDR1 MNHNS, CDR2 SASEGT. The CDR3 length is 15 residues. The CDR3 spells CASRRDGISGNTIYF. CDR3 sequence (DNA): TGTGCCAGCAGGAGAGACGGAATCTCTGGAAACACCATATATTTT.

Here the CDR3 DNA reads TGCAGTGCTAGAGATTTACGGACTGTCGATGAGCAGTTCTTC. Translated, it gives CSARDLRTVDEQFF. This chain joins TRBV20-1 and TRBJ2-1, with D tentatively TRBD2 (5 bases). V was cut by 0 bases and J by 8 bases, with 14 bases left in between. The CDR3 is made up of 14 amino acids. Germline CDR1 reads DFQATT; CDR2 reads SNEGSKA (reference sequence).

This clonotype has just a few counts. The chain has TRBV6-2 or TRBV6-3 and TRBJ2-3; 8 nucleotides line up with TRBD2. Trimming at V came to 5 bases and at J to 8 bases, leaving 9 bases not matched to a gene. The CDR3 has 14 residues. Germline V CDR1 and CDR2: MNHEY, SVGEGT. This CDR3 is CASSPGLDGSTQYF. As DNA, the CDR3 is TGTGCCAGCAGTCCGGGACTAGACGGATCTACGCAGTATTTT.

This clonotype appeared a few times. In DNA form, the CDR3 reads TGTGCCAGCAGCTCTTCTAGAGGCCAGGAGACCCAGTACTTC. It is translated as CASSSSRGQETQYF. This chain connects TRBV7-3 to TRBJ2-5; D remains unclear. Germline V gene sequence: CDR1 SGHTA, CDR2 FQGTGA. V lost 4 bases and J lost 5, with 14 bases in between. The CDR3 loop spans 14 amino acids.

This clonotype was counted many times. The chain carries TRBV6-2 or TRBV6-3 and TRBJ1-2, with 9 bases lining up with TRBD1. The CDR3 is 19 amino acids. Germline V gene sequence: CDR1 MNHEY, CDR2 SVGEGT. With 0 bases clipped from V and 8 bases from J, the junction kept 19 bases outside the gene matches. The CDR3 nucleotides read TGTGCCAGCAGTTACTCTATCTCGGGATGGGACAGGGATAAGGTCGGCTACACCTTC. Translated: CASSYSISGWDRDKVGYTF.

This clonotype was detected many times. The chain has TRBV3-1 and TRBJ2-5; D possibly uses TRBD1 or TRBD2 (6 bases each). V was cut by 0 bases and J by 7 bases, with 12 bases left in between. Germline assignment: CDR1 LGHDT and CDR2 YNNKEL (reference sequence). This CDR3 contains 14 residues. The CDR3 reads CASSQDGGRGTQYF. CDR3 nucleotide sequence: TGTGCCAGCAGCCAAGACGGGGGCCGGGGGACCCAGTACTTC.

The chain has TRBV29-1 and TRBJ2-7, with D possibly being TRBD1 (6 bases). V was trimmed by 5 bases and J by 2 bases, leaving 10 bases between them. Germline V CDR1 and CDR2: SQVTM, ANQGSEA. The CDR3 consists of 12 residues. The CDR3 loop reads CSVRKGAYEQYF. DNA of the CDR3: TGCAGCGTTCGCAAGGGGGCCTACGAGCAGTACTTC.

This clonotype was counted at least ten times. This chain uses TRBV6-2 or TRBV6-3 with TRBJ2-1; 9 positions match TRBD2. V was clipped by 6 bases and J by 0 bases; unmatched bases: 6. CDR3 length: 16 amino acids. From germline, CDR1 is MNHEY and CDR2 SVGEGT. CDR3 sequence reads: CASRRLAASSYNEQFF. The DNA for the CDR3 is TGTGCCAGCAGAAGACTAGCGGCAAGCTCCTACAATGAGCAGTTCTTC.

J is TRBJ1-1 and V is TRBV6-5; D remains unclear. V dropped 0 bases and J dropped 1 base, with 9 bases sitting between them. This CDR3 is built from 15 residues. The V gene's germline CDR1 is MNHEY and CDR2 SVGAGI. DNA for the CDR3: TGTGCCAGCAGTTACTCTCCGGCAGGGAACACTGAAGCTTTCTTT. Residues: CASSYSPAGNTEAFF.

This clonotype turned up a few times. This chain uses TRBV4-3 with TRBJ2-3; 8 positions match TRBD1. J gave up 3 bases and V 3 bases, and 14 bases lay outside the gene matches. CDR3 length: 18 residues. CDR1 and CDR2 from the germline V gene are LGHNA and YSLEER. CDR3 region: CASSQEGIRTGSTDTQYF. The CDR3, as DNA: TGCGCCAGCAGCCAGGAGGGGATCCGGACAGGGAGTACAGATACGCAGTATTTT.